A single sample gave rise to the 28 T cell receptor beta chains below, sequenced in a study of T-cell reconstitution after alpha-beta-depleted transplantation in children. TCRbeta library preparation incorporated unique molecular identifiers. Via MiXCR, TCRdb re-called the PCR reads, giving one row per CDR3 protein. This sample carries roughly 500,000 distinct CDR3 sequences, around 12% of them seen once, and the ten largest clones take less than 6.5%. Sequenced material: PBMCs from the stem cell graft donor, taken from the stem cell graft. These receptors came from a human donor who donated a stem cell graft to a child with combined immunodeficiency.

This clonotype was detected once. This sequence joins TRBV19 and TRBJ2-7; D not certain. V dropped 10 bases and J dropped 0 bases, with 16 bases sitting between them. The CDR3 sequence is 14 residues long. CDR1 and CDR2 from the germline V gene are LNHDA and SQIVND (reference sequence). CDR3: CATRPGPSSYEQYF. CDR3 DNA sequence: TGTGCCACCCGGCCCGGGCCAAGCTCCTACGAGCAGTACTTC.

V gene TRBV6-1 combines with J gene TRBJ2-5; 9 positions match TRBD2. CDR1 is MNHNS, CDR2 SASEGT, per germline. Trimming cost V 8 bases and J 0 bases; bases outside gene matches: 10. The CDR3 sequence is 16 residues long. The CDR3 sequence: CASSGGTSGYQETQYF. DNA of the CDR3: TGTGCCAGCTCGGGGGGAACTAGCGGGTACCAAGAGACCCAGTACTTC.

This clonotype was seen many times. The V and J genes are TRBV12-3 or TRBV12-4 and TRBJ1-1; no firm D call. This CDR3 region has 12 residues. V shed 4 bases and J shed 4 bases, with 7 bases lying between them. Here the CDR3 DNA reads TGTGCCAGCAGTTCGGGAAGCACTGAAGCTTTCTTT. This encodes CASSSGSTEAFF.

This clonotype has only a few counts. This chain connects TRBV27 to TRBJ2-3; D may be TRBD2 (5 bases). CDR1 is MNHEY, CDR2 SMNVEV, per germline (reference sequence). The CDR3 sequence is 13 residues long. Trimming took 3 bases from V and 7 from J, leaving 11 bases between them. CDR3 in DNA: TGTGCCAGCAGTTTCGGGATGGGGAATACGCAGTATTTT. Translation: CASSFGMGNTQYF.

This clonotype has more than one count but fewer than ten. CDR3 residues: CASSMGSYTEAFF. In nucleotides, the CDR3 is TGTGCCAGCAGCATGGGGAGTTACACTGAAGCTTTCTTT. J is TRBJ1-1 and V is TRBV7-3; D gene ambiguous. The germline gives CDR1 SGHTA, CDR2 FQGTGA. The ends were cut back, 5 bases at V and 3 bases at J, with 10 bases in the middle. CDR3 length: 13 residues.

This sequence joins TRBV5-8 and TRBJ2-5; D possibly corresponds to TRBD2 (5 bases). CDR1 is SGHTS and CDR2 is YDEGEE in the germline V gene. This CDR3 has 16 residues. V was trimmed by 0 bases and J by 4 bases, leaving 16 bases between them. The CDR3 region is CASSLVGRALGETQYF. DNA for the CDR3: TGTGCCAGCAGCTTGGTTGGGCGGGCCCTTGGAGAGACCCAGTACTTC.

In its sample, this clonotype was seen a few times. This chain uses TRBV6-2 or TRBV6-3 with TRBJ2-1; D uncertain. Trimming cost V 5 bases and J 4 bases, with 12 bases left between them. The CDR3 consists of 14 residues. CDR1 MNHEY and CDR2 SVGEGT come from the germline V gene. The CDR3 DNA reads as TGTGCCAGCAGTCCCGCCGACTCGTACAATGAGCAGTTCTTC. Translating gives CASSPADSYNEQFF.

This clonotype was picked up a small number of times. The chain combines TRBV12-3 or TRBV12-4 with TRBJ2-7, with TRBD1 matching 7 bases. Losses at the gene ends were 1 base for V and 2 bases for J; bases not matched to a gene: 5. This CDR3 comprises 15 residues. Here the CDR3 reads CASSLVGGPTYEQYF. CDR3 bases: TGTGCCAGCAGTTTAGTAGGGGGCCCTACCTACGAGCAGTACTTC.

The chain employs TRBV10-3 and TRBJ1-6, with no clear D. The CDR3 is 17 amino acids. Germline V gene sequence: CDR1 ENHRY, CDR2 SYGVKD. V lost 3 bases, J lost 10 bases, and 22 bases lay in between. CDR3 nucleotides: TGTGCCATCAGTGAACCCGTGATTCGGGTCATGGGCTCACCCCTCCACTTT. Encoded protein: CAISEPVIRVMGSPLHF.

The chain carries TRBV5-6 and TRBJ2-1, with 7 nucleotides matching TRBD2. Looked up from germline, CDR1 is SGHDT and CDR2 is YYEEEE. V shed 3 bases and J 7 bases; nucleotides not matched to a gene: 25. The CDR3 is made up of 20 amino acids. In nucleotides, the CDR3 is TGTGCCAGCAGCTCCTCCCGGCGGGAGAATGAAATGTTGCGAGTGAATGAGCAGTTCTTC. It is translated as CASSSSRRENEMLRVNEQFF.

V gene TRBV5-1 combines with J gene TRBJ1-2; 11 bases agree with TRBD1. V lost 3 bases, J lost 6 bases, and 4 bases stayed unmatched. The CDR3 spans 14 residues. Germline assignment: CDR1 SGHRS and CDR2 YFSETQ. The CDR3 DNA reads TGCGCCAGCAGCTGGACAGGGGGCTCTAATGGCTACACCTTC. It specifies CASSWTGGSNGYTF.

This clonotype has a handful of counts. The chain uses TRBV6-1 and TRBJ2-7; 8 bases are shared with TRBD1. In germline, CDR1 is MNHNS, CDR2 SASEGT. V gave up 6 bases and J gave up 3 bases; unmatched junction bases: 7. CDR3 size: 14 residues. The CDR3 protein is CASRRGQGGYEQYF. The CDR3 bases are TGTGCCAGCAGGAGAGGACAGGGAGGCTACGAGCAGTACTTC.

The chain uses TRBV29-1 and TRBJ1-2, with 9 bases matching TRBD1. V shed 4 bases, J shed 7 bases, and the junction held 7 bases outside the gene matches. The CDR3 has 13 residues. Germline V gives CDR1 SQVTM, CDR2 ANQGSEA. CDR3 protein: CSVGHRQGGGYTF. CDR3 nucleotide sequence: TGCAGCGTTGGTCATCGACAGGGGGGTGGCTACACCTTC. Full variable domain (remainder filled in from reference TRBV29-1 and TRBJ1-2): SAVISQKPSRDICQRGTSLTIQCQVDSQVTMMFWYRQQPGQSLTLIATANQGSEATYESGFVIDKFPISRPNLTFSTLTVSNMSPEDSSIYLCSVGHRQGGGYTFGSGTRLTVV.

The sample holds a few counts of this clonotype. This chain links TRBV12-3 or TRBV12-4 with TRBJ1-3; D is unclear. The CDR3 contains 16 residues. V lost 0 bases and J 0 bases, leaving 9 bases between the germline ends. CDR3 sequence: CASSLASGFSGNTIYF. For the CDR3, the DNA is TGTGCCAGCAGTTTAGCTTCAGGATTCTCTGGAAACACCATATATTTT.

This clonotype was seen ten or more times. The CDR3, as DNA: TGTGCCAGCAGTTTGGAGGGTTGGGAGACCCAGTACTTC. It yields the protein CASSLEGWETQYF. The chain has TRBV6-5 and TRBJ2-5; perhaps TRBD2 as D (6 bases). Germline CDR1 and CDR2: MNHEY and SVGAGI. The CDR3 consists of 13 residues. Deletions cut 4 bases from V and 5 bases from J, with 11 bases between.

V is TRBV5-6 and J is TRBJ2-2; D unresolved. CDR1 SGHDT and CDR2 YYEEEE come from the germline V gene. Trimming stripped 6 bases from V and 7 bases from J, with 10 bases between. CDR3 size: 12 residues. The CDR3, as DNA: TGTGCCAGCAACTGGCAGCTCGGGGAGCTGTTTTTT. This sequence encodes CASNWQLGELFF.

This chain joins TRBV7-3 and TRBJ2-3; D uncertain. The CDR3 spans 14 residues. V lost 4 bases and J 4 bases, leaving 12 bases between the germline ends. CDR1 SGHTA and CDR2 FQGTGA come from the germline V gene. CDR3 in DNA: TGTGCCAGCAGCTCCCTCCCAGTATCAGATACGCAGTATTTT. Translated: CASSSLPVSDTQYF.

The CDR3 protein is CSVPGSGEEFF. DNA for the CDR3: TGCAGCGTCCCTGGGTCCGGAGAAGAGTTCTTC. The genes are TRBV29-1 and TRBJ2-1; no definite D call. CDR3 length: 11 residues. With 6 bases removed from V and 14 bases from J, the gap between germline ends came to 17 bases. Germline-derived CDR1 and CDR2 are SQVTM and ANQGSEA.

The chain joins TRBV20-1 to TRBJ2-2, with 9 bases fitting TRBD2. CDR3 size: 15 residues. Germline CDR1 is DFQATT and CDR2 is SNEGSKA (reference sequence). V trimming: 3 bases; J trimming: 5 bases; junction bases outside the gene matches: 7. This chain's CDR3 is CSASGRGGDTGELFF. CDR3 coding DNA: TGCAGTGCTAGTGGGCGGGGGGGCGATACCGGGGAGCTGTTTTTT.

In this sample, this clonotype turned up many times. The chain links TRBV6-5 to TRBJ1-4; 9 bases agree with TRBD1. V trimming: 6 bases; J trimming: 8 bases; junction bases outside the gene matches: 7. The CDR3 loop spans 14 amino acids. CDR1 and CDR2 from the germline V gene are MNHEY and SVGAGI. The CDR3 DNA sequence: TGTGCCAGCAGCAGGGACAGGGAAAGAGAAAAACTGTTTTTT. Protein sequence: CASSRDREREKLFF.

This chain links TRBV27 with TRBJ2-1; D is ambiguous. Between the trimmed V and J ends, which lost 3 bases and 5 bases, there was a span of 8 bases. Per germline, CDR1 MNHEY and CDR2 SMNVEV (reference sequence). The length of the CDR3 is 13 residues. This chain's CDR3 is CASSFAADNEQFF. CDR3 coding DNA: TGTGCCAGCAGTTTCGCGGCAGACAATGAGCAGTTCTTC.

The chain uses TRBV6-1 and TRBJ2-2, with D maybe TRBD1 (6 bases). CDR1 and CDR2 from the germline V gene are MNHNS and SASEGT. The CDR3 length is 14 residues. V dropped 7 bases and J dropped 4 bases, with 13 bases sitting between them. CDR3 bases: TGTGCCAGCATCGACAGGCCAGTCACCGGGGAGCTGTTTTTT. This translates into CASIDRPVTGELFF.

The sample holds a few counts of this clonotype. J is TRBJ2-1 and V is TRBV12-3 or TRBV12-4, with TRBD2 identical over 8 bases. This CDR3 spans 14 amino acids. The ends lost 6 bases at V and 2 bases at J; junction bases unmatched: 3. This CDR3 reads CASRGLDPYNEQFF. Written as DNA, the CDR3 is TGTGCCAGCAGGGGACTAGACCCCTACAATGAGCAGTTCTTC.

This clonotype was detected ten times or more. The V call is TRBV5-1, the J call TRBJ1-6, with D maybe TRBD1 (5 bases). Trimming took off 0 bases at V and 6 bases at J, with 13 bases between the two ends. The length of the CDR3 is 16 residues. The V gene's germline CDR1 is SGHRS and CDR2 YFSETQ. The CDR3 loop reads CASSLVRGSGNSPLHF. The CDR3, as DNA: TGCGCCAGCAGCTTGGTGAGGGGCAGCGGTAATTCACCCCTCCACTTT.

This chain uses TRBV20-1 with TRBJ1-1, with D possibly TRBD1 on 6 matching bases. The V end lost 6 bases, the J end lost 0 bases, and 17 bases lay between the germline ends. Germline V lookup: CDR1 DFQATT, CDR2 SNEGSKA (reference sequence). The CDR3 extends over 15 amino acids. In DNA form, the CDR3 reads TGCAGTGCCCCTGAGGGGGGCGTTATGAACACTGAAGCTTTCTTT. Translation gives CSAPEGGVMNTEAFF.

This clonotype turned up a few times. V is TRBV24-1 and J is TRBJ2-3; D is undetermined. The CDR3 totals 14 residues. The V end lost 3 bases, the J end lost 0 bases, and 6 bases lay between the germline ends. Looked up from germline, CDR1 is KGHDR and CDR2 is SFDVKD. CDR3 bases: TGTGCCACCAGTGATCCCGGTAGCACAGATACGCAGTATTTT. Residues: CATSDPGSTDTQYF.

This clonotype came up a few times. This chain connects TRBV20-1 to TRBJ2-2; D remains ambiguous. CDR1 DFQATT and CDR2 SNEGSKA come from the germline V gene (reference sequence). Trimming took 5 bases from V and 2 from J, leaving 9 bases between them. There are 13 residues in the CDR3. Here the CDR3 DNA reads TGCAGTGCTTCGGACGCAAACACCGGGGAGCTGTTTTTT. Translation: CSASDANTGELFF.

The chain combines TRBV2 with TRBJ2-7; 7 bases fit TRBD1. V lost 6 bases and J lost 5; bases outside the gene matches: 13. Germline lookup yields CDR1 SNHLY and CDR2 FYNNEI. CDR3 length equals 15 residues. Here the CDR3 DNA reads TGTGCCAGCAGCCCCGGGACAGTCAGCAATCACGAGCAGTACTTC. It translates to CASSPGTVSNHEQYF.